This T cell receptor (beta chain) was documented in a study of CD8 T cells in ankylosing spondylitis. TCRdb redid the calling of the 5' RACE reads with MiXCR, one entry per CDR3 protein. The table lists some 120,000 distinct CDR3 sequences, roughly 13% of them singletons. Germline CDR1 SGHTA, CDR2 FQGNSA. The CDR3 loop spans 15 amino acids. The V segment lost 5 bases and the J segment 2 bases; nucleotides outside the gene matches: 5. The clonotype comes from a female donor with ankylosing spondylitis or in good health (not recorded which). Sequenced sample: blood, either unsorted or a sorted T cell fraction (not recorded which). The chain has TRBV7-2 and TRBJ2-5, with 10 nucleotides matching TRBD2. The CDR3 nucleotides are TGTGCCAGCAGCCCCAGGACTAGCGGACAAGAGACCCAGTACTTC. Translation: CASSPRTSGQETQYF.